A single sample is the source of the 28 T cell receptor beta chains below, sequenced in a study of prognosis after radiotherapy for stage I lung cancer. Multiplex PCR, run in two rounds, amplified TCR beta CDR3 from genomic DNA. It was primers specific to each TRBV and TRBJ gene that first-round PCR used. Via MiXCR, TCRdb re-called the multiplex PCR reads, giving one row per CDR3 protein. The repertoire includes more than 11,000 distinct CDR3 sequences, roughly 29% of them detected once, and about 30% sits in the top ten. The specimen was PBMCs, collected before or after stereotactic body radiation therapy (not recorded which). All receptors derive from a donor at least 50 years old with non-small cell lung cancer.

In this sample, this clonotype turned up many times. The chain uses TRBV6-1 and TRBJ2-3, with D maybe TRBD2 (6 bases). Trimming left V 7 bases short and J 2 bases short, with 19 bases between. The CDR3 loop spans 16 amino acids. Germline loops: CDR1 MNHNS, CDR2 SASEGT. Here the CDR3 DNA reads TGTGCCAGCACCATTCTCAGGACTATAGTCACAGATACGCAGTATTTT. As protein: CASTILRTIVTDTQYF.

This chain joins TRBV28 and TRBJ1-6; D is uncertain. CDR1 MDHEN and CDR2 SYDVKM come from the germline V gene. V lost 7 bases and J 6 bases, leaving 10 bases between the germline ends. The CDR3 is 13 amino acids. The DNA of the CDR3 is TGTGCCAGCAACCCTATCTGTAATTCACCCCTCCACTTT. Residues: CASNPICNSPLHF.

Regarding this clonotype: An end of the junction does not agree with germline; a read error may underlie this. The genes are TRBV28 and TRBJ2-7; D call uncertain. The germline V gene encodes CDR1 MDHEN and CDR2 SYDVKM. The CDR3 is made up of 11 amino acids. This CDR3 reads CACTYLYDQYF. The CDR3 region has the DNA TGTGCCTGCACTTATCTATACGATCAGTACTTC.

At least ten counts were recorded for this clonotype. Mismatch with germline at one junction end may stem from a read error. In nucleotides, the CDR3 is TGTGCCACCAGCAGAGACGGGGGCTTCGGCACTGAGGCTTTCTTT. Protein sequence: CATSRDGGFGTEAFF. This chain links TRBV15 with TRBJ1-1; TRBD1 is a possible D gene (6 bases). The CDR3 spans 15 residues. Per germline, CDR1 LNHNV and CDR2 YYDKDF (reference sequence).

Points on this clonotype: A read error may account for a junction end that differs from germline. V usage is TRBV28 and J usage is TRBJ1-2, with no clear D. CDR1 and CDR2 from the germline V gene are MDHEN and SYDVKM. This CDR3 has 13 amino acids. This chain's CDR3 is CASSLSGWDGYTF. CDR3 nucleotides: TGTGCCAGCAGTCTTTCGGGGTGGGATGGCTACACATTC.

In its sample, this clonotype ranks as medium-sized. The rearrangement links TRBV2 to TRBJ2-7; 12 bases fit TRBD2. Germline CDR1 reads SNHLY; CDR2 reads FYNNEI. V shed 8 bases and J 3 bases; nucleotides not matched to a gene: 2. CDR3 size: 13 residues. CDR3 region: CASGTSGFYEQYF. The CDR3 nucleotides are TGTGCCAGCGGGACTAGCGGGTTCTACGAGCAGTACTTC.

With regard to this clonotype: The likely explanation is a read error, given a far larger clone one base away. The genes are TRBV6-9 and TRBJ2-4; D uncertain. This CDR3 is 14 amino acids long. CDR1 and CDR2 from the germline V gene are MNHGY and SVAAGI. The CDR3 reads CASSYGLARNIQYF. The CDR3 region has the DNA TGTGCCAGCAGTTACGGATTAGCCAGAAACATTCAGTACTTC.

The CDR3 bases are TGTGCCAGCAGTTTAGGGGCATACAATGAGCAGTTCTTC. Protein: CASSLGAYNEQFF. This sequence joins TRBV12-3 or TRBV12-4 and TRBJ2-1; D unclear. Trimming left V 1 base short and J 4 bases short, with 5 bases between. The CDR3 runs to 13 residues.

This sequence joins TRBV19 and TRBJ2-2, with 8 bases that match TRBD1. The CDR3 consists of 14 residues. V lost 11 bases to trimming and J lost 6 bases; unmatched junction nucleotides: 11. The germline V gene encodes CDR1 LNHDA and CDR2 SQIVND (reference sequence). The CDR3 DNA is TGTGCCTATCAGGGGGCAAATGGGCCCGGGGAGCTGTTTTTT. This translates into CAYQGANGPGELFF.

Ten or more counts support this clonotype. The CDR3 region is CSARRRDTEAFF. Written as DNA, the CDR3 is TGCAGTGCTAGGCGTCGGGACACTGAAGCTTTCTTT. The rearrangement joins TRBV20-1 to TRBJ1-1; no clear D gene. The CDR3 is 12 residues long. CDR1 DFQATT and CDR2 SNEGSKA come from the germline V gene (reference sequence). V lost 3 bases and J 3 bases, leaving 8 bases between the germline ends.

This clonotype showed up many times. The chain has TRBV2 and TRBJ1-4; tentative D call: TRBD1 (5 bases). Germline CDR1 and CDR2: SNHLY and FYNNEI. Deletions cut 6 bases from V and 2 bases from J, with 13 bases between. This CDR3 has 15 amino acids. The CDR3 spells CASRRQGLTNEKLFF. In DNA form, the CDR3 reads TGTGCCAGCAGGAGGCAGGGTCTTACTAATGAAAAACTGTTTTTT.

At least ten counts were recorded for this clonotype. CDR3 in amino acids: CASSYFTASETQYF. CDR3 nucleotide sequence: TGTGCCAGCAGTTACTTTACCGCATCCGAGACCCAGTACTTC. The rearrangement uses TRBV6-2 or TRBV6-3 and TRBJ2-5, with D unresolved. The CDR3 has 14 amino acids. V gave up 1 base and J gave up 5 bases, with 11 bases separating them. Per germline, CDR1 MNHEY and CDR2 SVGEGT.

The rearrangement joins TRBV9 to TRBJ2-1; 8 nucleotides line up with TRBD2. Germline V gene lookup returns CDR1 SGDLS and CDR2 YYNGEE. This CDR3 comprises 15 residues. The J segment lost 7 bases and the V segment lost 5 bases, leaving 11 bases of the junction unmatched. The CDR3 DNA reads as TGTGCCAGCAGGCCGGGGACTAGATTCCATAATGAGCAGTTCTTC. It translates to CASRPGTRFHNEQFF. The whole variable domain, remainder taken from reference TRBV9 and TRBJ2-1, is DSGVTQTPKHLITATGQRVTLRCSPRSGDLSVYWYQQSLDQGLQFLIQYYNGEERAKGNILERFSAQQFPDLHSELNLSSLELGDSALYFCASRPGTRFHNEQFFGPGTRLTVL.

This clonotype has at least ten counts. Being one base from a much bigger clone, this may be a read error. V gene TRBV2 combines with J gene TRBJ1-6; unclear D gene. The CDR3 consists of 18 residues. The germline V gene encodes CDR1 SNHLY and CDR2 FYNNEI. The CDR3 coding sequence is TGTGCCAGCAGTGAAGATGGGGAGGCAAACTCCTATAATTCACCCCCCCACTTT. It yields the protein CASSEDGEANSYNSPPHF.

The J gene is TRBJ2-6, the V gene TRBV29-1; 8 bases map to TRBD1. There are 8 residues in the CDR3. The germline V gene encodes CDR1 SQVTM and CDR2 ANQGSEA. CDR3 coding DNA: TGCGTTGACAGGGGCCTGACTTTC. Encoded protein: CVDRGLTF.

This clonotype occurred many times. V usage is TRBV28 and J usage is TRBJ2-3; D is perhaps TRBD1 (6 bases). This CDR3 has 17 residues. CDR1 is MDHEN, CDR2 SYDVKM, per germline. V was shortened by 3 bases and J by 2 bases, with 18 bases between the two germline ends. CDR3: CASSFLRQGPTTDTQYF. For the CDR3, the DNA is TGTGCCAGCAGTTTTTTGAGGCAGGGGCCCACCACAGATACGCAGTATTTT.

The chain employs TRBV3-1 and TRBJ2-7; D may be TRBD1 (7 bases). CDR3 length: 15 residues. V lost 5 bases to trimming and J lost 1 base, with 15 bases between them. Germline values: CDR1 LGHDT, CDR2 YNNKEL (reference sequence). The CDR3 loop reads CASSAGTEGSYEQYV. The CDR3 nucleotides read TGTGCCAGCAGCGCGGGGACAGAAGGTTCCTACGAGCAGTACGTC.

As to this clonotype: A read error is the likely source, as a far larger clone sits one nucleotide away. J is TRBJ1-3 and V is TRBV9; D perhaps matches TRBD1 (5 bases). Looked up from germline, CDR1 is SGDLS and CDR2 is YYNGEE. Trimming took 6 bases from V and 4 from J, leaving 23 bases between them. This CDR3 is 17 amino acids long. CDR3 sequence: CASTTVGRLKSGNTIYF. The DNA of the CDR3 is TGTGCCAGCACGACAGTGGGCCGTCTTAAGTCCGGAAACACCATATATTTT.

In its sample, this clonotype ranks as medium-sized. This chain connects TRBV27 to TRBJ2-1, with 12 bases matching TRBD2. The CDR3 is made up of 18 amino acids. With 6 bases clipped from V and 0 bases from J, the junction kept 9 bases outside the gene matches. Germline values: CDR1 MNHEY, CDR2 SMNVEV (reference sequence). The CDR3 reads CASRRGLAGTSSYNEQFF. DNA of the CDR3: TGTGCCAGCAGGCGGGGACTAGCGGGCACCAGCTCCTACAATGAGCAGTTCTTC.

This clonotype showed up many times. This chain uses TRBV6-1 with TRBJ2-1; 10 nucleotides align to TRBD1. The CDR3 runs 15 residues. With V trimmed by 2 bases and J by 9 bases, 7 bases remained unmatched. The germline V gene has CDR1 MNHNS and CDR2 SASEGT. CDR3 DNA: TGTGCCAGCAGTGAATTGACAGGGGGCTACGTTGAGCAGTTCTTC. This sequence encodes CASSELTGGYVEQFF.

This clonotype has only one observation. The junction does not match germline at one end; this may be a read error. CDR3 loop: CASIKRTGANYDQYF. CDR3 coding DNA: TGTGCCAGCATAAAACGGACAGGCGCGAACTACGATCAGTACTTC. This rearrangement joins TRBV6-2 or TRBV6-3 to TRBJ2-7, with 7 positions matching TRBD1. The germline V gene has CDR1 MNHEY and CDR2 SVGEGT. This CDR3 region has 15 residues.

CDR3 in amino acids: CASNARAGGGLEQYF. CDR3 nucleotides: TGTGCCAGTAATGCCCGAGCGGGAGGAGGTCTCGAGCAGTACTTC. The chain joins TRBV19 to TRBJ2-7; 9 nucleotides align to TRBD2. CDR1 LNHDA and CDR2 SQIVND come from the germline V gene (reference sequence). V lost 7 bases to trimming and J lost 6 bases; unmatched junction nucleotides: 13. The CDR3 loop spans 15 amino acids.

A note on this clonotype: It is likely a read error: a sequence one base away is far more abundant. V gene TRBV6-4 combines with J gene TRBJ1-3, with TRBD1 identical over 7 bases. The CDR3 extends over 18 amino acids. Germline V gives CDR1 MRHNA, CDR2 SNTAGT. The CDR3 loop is CASSYSPGQLGSGNTIYF. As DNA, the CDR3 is TGTGCCAGCAGTTACTCCCCGGGACAGTTAGGCTCTGGAAACACCATATATTTT.

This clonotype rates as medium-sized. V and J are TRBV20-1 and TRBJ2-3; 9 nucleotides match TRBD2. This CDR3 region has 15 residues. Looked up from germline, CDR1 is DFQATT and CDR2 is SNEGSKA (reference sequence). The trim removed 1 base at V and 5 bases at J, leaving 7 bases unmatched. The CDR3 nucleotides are TGCAGTGCTAGAGTCCGCGGGAGGGCCGGAGATACGCAGTATTTT. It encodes CSARVRGRAGDTQYF.

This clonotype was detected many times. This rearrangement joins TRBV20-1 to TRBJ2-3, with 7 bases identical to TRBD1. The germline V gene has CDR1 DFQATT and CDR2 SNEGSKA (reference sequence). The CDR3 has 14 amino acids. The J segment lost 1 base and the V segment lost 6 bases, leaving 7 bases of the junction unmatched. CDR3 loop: CSASGTAGTDTQYF. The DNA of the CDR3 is TGCAGTGCCTCCGGGACAGCGGGCACAGATACGCAGTATTTT.

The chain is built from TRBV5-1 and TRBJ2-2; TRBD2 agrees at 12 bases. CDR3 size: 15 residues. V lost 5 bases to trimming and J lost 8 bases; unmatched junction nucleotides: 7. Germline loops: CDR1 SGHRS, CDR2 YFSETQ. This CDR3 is CASRGLAGPTGELFF. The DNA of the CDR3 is TGCGCCAGCAGAGGACTAGCGGGACCCACAGGGGAGCTGTTTTTT.

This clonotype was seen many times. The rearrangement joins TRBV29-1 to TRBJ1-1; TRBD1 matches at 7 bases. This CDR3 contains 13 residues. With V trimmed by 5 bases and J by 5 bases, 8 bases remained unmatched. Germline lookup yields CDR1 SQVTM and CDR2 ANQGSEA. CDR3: CSVQESGGTEAFF. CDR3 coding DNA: TGCAGCGTTCAGGAGTCAGGGGGGACTGAAGCTTTCTTT.

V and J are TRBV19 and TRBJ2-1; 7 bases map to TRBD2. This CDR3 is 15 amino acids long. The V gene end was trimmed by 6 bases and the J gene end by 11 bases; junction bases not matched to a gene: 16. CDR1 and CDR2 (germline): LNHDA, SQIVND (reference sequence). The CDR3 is CASSISSSGRIQQFF. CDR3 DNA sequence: TGTGCCAGTAGCATTTCAAGCTCCGGGAGGATCCAGCAGTTCTTC.